There are a few counts of the clone carrying this T cell receptor (beta chain). Antigen unknown. This sample was taken from a study of blood T cells in healthy people across ages. Study as a whole: In model experiments, template switching was able to capture about one barcoded beta molecule for every two T cells that were present. Study-level findings and limits: Relative to aged donors, long-lived donors carried more naive CD4+ cells and displayed higher diversity.

Combining a sample-barcoded 5' primer with a J-beta primer mix, a second PCR ran for about 7 to 11 cycles. TCRdb re-called the 5' RACE reads with MiXCR, one entry per CDR3 protein. The profile shows 550,000 to 600,000 distinct CDR3 sequences, 25% to 30% of them singletons. With 0 bases removed from V and 0 bases from J, the gap between germline ends came to 5 bases. The CDR3 covers 14 residues. Per the germline V gene, CDR1 is DFQATT and CDR2 is SNEGSKA (reference sequence). This clonotype originated in a woman in her seventies in good health. The sample was blood. V and J are TRBV20-1 and TRBJ1-4; D gene uncertain. The CDR3 protein is CSARDAATNEKLFF. The CDR3 coding sequence is TGCAGTGCTAGAGATGCTGCAACTAATGAAAAACTGTTTTTT.